A single T cell receptor (beta chain) is shown here with its context. Its antigen is as yet unknown. The data stem from a study of blood T cells in healthy people across ages. General study findings and limits: TCR beta diversity, measured per million T cells, fell in a roughly linear way with age. Nothing was known about donor CMV status, and this possibly confounded expanded clonotype changes.

Then a second PCR, running about 6 to 12 cycles, was carried out with a sample-barcoded 5' primer and a J-beta primer mix. Tagging of each cDNA molecule was performed by a template-switch adaptor with 12 random nucleotides. TCRdb analysed the 5' RACE reads with MiXCR anew, one entry per CDR3 protein. The table includes roughly 650,000 distinct CDR3 sequences, around 32% detected once. The CDR3 has 16 amino acids. The ends lost 7 bases at V and 5 bases at J; junction bases unmatched: 19. Germline V CDR1 and CDR2: GTSNPN, SVGIG (reference sequence). The chain recombines TRBV30 with TRBJ1-1; 7 nucleotides align to TRBD1. Material for sequencing was blood. This sequence was found in a woman older than 75 in good health. The CDR3 loop is CAYHPRAGGRETEAFF. The CDR3 bases are TGTGCCTACCACCCCAGGGCAGGGGGGAGGGAAACTGAAGCTTTCTTT.